The 5 T cell receptor beta chains below come from one sample, sequenced in a study of blood T cell repertoires in COVID-19. Sequenced by immunoSEQ multiplex PCR; TCRdb stores in-frame clones only, minus some. The sample has some 490,000 clones; 70% to 90% are singletons. Material for sequencing was peripheral blood. These receptors were collected from a human donor in a cohort sampled during active COVID-19.

V usage is TRBV28 and J usage is TRBJ2-1, with TRBD2 matching 10 bases. CDR1 and CDR2 (germline): MDHEN, SYDVKM. The CDR3 is made up of 16 amino acids. The V and J ends lost 8 bases and 6 bases, in that order; junction bases with no gene match: 13. In DNA form, the CDR3 reads TGTGCCAGCTATCCTCTACTAGCGGGATTCCCCAATGAGCAGTTCTTC. Its protein product is CASYPLLAGFPNEQFF.

This clone has only one observation. The chain couples TRBV30 to TRBJ1-5, with 9 positions matching TRBD1. This CDR3 spans 15 amino acids. CDR1 is GTSNPN, CDR2 SVGIG, per germline (reference sequence). V trimming: 5 bases; J trimming: 6 bases; junction bases outside the gene matches: 11. As DNA, the CDR3 is TGTGCCTGGGCGATAAAACAGGGGGCCTTTCAGCCCCAGCATTTT. This translates into CAWAIKQGAFQPQHF.

V gene TRBV2 combines with J gene TRBJ1-1, with TRBD1 as a possible D gene (6 bases). The germline CDR1 and CDR2 sequences are SNHLY and FYNNEI. The CDR3 runs to 17 residues. Trimming left V 0 bases short and J 5 bases short, with 19 bases between. This chain's CDR3 is CASSEARGPTGGTEAFF. The CDR3 DNA sequence: TGTGCCAGCAGTGAAGCGCGGGGGCCCACCGGGGGAACTGAAGCTTTCTTT. Based on the CDR3 plus reference TRBV2 and TRBJ1-1, the full variable domain is EPEVTQTPSHQVTQMGQEVILRCVPISNHLYFYWYRQILGQKVEFLVSFYNNEISEKSEIFDDQFSVERPDGSNFTLKIRSTKLEDSAMYFCASSEARGPTGGTEAFFGQGTRLTVV.

This clone showed up just once. The V and J genes are TRBV19 and TRBJ1-4, with TRBD1 identical over 8 bases. The ends lost 7 bases at V and 5 bases at J; junction bases unmatched: 6. From germline, CDR1 is LNHDA and CDR2 SQIVND (reference sequence). This CDR3 contains 14 residues. The DNA for the CDR3 is TGTGCCAGTACCTTGGACAGGGTGAATGAAAAACTGTTTTTT. Its protein is CASTLDRVNEKLFF.

This chain connects TRBV29-1 to TRBJ2-5, with 12 positions matching TRBD1. The length of the CDR3 is 13 residues. Unmatched junction bases numbered 6, after V lost 8 bases and J lost 5 bases. Looked up from germline, CDR1 is SQVTM and CDR2 is ANQGSEA. The CDR3 region is CSMGQGAGETQYF. The CDR3 nucleotides are TGCAGCATGGGACAGGGGGCGGGCGAGACCCAGTACTTC.